Each of the 10 T cell receptor beta chains below was sequenced from the same sample in a study of regulatory T cells in long-lasting Graves disease. Both iRepertoire HTBI primers and Arm-PCR of CDR3 regions were used to build the TCR beta libraries. TCRdb redid the calling of the multiplex PCR reads with MiXCR, one entry per CDR3 protein. The sample lists 360,000 or so distinct CDR3 sequences, about 23% occurring once. Documented time point: persistent/refractory GD, antithyroid drugs over 5 years with positive TRAb. After RNA was extracted from PBMCs, the TCR library was made from it. The sample was peripheral blood mononuclear cells (PBMCs), taken when the disease was refractory, from a patient treated with antithyroid drugs. These receptors came from a woman aged 40-49 years with Graves disease.

This clonotype was observed at least ten times. V gene TRBV20-1 combines with J gene TRBJ1-3; D is unclear. The length of the CDR3 is 14 residues. Germline assignment: CDR1 DFQATT and CDR2 SNEGSKA (reference sequence). Trimming left V 0 bases short and J 2 bases short, with 8 bases between. The chain's CDR3 is CSARDPLTGNTIYF. Written as DNA, the CDR3 is TGCAGTGCTAGAGATCCTCTTACTGGAAACACCATATATTTT.

This chain uses TRBV7-9 with TRBJ2-3; TRBD2 matches at 11 bases. CDR1 is SEHNR and CDR2 is FQNEAQ in the germline V gene (reference sequence). J lost 2 bases, V lost 4 bases, and 11 bases had no gene match. CDR3 size: 18 residues. CDR3 protein: CASSSPTRTSGYTDTQYF. CDR3 bases: TGTGCCAGCAGCTCCCCGACTAGGACTAGCGGGTACACAGATACGCAGTATTTT. Based on the CDR3 plus reference TRBV7-9 and TRBJ2-3, the full variable domain is DTGVSQNPRHKITKRGQNVTFRCDPISEHNRLYWYRQTLGQGPEFLTYFQNEAQLEKSRLLSDRFSAERPKGSFSTLEIQRTEQGDSAMYLCASSSPTRTSGYTDTQYFGPGTRLTVL.

This clonotype was counted between two and nine times. The rearrangement uses TRBV7-8 and TRBJ2-2, with 8 nucleotides matching TRBD2. CDR3 size: 16 residues. V lost 1 base, J lost 5 bases, and 6 bases stayed unmatched. Germline assignment: CDR1 SGHVS and CDR2 FQNEAQ. CDR3: CASSLVSRGRTGELFF. The CDR3 nucleotides are TGTGCCAGCAGCTTAGTTAGTCGCGGGAGGACCGGGGAGCTGTTTTTT.

This clonotype came up many times. This chain's CDR3 is CATSREESRRETQYF. The CDR3 region has the DNA TGTGCCACCAGCAGAGAGGAGTCCAGGAGAGAGACCCAGTACTTC. The rearrangement uses TRBV15 and TRBJ2-5; D gene uncertain. V gave up 0 bases and J gave up 4 bases, with 12 bases separating them. This CDR3 has 15 amino acids. The germline gives CDR1 LNHNV, CDR2 YYDKDF (reference sequence).

This clonotype showed up many times. The CDR3 nucleotides are TGTGCCAGCAGTGAACAGGGGGCGAGTTACGAGCAGTACTTC. This sequence encodes CASSEQGASYEQYF. The V and J genes are TRBV2 and TRBJ2-7, with 8 bases that match TRBD1. The CDR3 spans 14 residues. CDR1 SNHLY and CDR2 FYNNEI come from the germline V gene. Germline trimming cut 2 bases from V and 4 bases from J; bases unmatched to any gene: 4.

J is TRBJ2-7 and V is TRBV20-1; TRBD1 or TRBD2 may be the D gene (6 bases each). Trimming cost V 5 bases and J 0 bases, with 14 bases left between them. The CDR3 runs 14 residues. CDR1 and CDR2 from the germline V gene are DFQATT and SNEGSKA (reference sequence). CDR3 bases: TGCAGTGCTGCTCTACGGGGGCTCTCCTACGAGCAGTACTTC. It encodes CSAALRGLSYEQYF.

The chain links TRBV29-1 to TRBJ2-3; TRBD1 aligns across 7 bases. Unmatched junction bases numbered 10, after V lost 7 bases and J lost 6 bases. Looked up from germline, CDR1 is SQVTM and CDR2 is ANQGSEA. The CDR3 is 13 residues long. In nucleotides, the CDR3 is TGCAGCGCCAAAGGGGGCCTGTCGGATACGCAGTATTTT. It encodes CSAKGGLSDTQYF.

This clonotype has a count of ten or more. In DNA form, the CDR3 reads TGTGCCAGCAGTTTCCCCGATCAAGCCCAGCATTTT. It translates to CASSFPDQAQHF. The chain recombines TRBV28 with TRBJ1-5; no clear D. Germline-derived CDR1 and CDR2 are MDHEN and SYDVKM. The CDR3 runs to 12 residues. The V gene lost 3 bases and the J gene lost 11 bases, with 11 bases spanning the gap. The whole variable domain, remainder taken from reference TRBV28 and TRBJ1-5, is DVKVTQSSRYLVKRTGEKVFLECVQDMDHENMFWYRQDPGLGLRLIYFSYDVKMKEKGDIPEGYSVSREKKERFSLILESASTNQTSMYLCASSFPDQAQHFGDGTRLSIL.

Ten or more counts support this clonotype. This chain uses TRBV15 with TRBJ2-7, with D perhaps matching TRBD1 (5 bases). The CDR3 is 13 amino acids. The V and J ends lost 3 bases and 4 bases respectively, with 10 bases between them. Germline-derived CDR1 and CDR2 are LNHNV and YYDKDF (reference sequence). CDR3: CATSRDQGYEQYF. CDR3 nucleotide sequence: TGTGCCACCAGCAGGGACCAGGGATACGAGCAGTACTTC. Together with reference TRBV15 and TRBJ2-7, the CDR3 gives the full variable domain: DAMVIQNPRYQVTQFGKPVTLSCSQTLNHNVMYWYQQKSSQAPKLLFHYYDKDFNNEADTPDNFQSRRPNTSFCFLDIRSPGLGDTAMYLCATSRDQGYEQYFGPGTRLTVT.

This clonotype was seen at least ten times. The V gene is TRBV7-2, the J gene TRBJ1-1; 7 bases fit TRBD1. Germline loops: CDR1 SGHTA, CDR2 FQGNSA. V lost 6 bases to trimming and J lost 1 base; unmatched junction nucleotides: 20. The CDR3 spans 19 residues. The CDR3 sequence is CASSPNKNRGLVTNTEAFF. Written as DNA, the CDR3 is TGTGCCAGCAGTCCGAACAAAAACAGGGGCCTGGTTACGAACACTGAAGCTTTCTTT.